A selection of T cell receptor beta chains follows, all from one sample in a study of beta chain features in type 1 diabetes. Using immunoSEQ multiplex PCR, the repertoire was profiled, and TCRdb retains in-frame clones only, with some absent. The sample contains 250,000 or so clones, more than 11% of which appear only once. Sequencing was carried out using naive CD4+ T cells from blood. These receptors all come from a man aged 25 to 45 with type 1 diabetes. The CDR3 runs from the conserved cysteine through the conserved F or W. Each record gives: V gene, J gene, CDR3 length, CDR3 protein.

V gene: TRBV19
J gene: TRBJ1-6
CDR3 length: 15
CDR3 protein: CASSPGGAYNSPLHF

V gene: TRBV5-4
J gene: TRBJ1-1
CDR3 length: 15
CDR3 protein: CASSFEDRTNTEAFF

V gene: TRBV9
J gene: TRBJ1-2
CDR3 length: 14
CDR3 protein: CASRAGTGGKSYTF

V gene: TRBV27
J gene: TRBJ2-7
CDR3 length: 15
CDR3 protein: CASSTSGQGAREQYF

V gene: TRBV6-5
J gene: TRBJ1-2
CDR3 length: 12
CDR3 protein: CASSRGGESYTF

V gene: TRBV5-1
J gene: TRBJ2-3
CDR3 length: 15
CDR3 protein: CASSPSAGGTDTQYF

V gene: TRBV11-2
J gene: TRBJ1-2
CDR3 length: 14
CDR3 protein: CASSPGQGGYGYTF

V gene: TRBV2
J gene: TRBJ2-7
CDR3 length: 15
CDR3 protein: CASSESTSGRPEQYF

V gene: TRBV2
J gene: TRBJ2-1
CDR3 length: 16
CDR3 protein: CASSGLAGLSYNEQFF

V gene: TRBV29-1
J gene: TRBJ2-1
CDR3 length: 14
CDR3 protein: CSSSRDSAYNEQFF

V gene: TRBV5-1
J gene: TRBJ1-6
CDR3 length: 13
CDR3 protein: CASSLYGDSPLHF

V gene: TRBV11-2
J gene: TRBJ2-3
CDR3 length: 15
CDR3 protein: CASSSGLGGTDTQYF

V gene: TRBV14
J gene: TRBJ1-1
CDR3 length: 15
CDR3 protein: CASSRRDRENTEAFF

V gene: TRBV9
J gene: TRBJ2-3
CDR3 length: 16
CDR3 protein: CASSVSGGTTADTQYF

V gene: TRBV5-6
J gene: TRBJ2-4
CDR3 length: 12
CDR3 protein: CASSLQKNIQYF

V gene: TRBV11-2
J gene: TRBJ2-1
CDR3 length: 12
CDR3 protein: CASSLDRGEQFF

V gene: TRBV4-1
J gene: TRBJ2-3
CDR3 length: 14
CDR3 protein: CASSQEQGTDTQYF

V gene: TRBV30
J gene: TRBJ1-5
CDR3 length: 14
CDR3 protein: CAWSVQGGNQPQHF

V gene: TRBV4-1
J gene: TRBJ1-5
CDR3 length: 16
CDR3 protein: CASSLGRDIGNQPQHF

V gene: TRBV10-3
J gene: TRBJ1-2
CDR3 length: 12
CDR3 protein: CASTGGDYGYTF

V gene: TRBV7-2
J gene: TRBJ1-2
CDR3 length: 15
CDR3 protein: CASSPGQGVNYGYTF

V gene: TRBV5-1
J gene: TRBJ2-3
CDR3 length: 16
CDR3 protein: CASTGLAGGLTDTQYF

V gene: TRBV27
J gene: TRBJ1-2
CDR3 length: 14
CDR3 protein: CASSLFRGYYGYTF

V gene: TRBV9
J gene: TRBJ2-2
CDR3 length: 17
CDR3 protein: CASSPWTSGRATGELFF

V gene: TRBV18
J gene: TRBJ2-7
CDR3 length: 12
CDR3 protein: CASSPPGGEQYF

V gene: TRBV19
J gene: TRBJ1-1
CDR3 length: 17
CDR3 protein: CASSPISEGARGTEAFF

V gene: TRBV5-1
J gene: TRBJ2-5
CDR3 length: 15
CDR3 protein: CASRESSGSLGTQYF

V gene: TRBV11-2
J gene: TRBJ2-1
CDR3 length: 15
CDR3 protein: CASSLSGTYYNEQFF

V gene: TRBV7-9
J gene: TRBJ1-4
CDR3 length: 17
CDR3 protein: CASSLVAGTASNEKLFF

V gene: TRBV7-9
J gene: TRBJ2-5
CDR3 length: 16
CDR3 protein: CASSLRGQGGWETQYF

V gene: TRBV5-1
J gene: TRBJ2-3
CDR3 length: 13
CDR3 protein: CASSLAGQSSQYF

V gene: TRBV7-9
J gene: TRBJ1-1
CDR3 length: 16
CDR3 protein: CASSLRGPDQNTEAFF

V gene: TRBV5-1
J gene: TRBJ2-1
CDR3 length: 13
CDR3 protein: CASSLRRDNEQFF

V gene: TRBV9
J gene: TRBJ1-3
CDR3 length: 14
CDR3 protein: CASSVGGAGNTIYF

V gene: TRBV10-3
J gene: TRBJ1-2
CDR3 length: 13
CDR3 protein: CAISGGKGYGYTF

V gene: TRBV5-1
J gene: TRBJ1-1
CDR3 length: 15
CDR3 protein: CASSLAGTRGTEAFF

V gene: TRBV28
J gene: TRBJ2-5
CDR3 length: 14
CDR3 protein: CASSNWEPRETQYF

V gene: TRBV2
J gene: TRBJ1-5
CDR3 length: 13
CDR3 protein: CASRPDKNQPQHF

V gene: TRBV4-2
J gene: TRBJ2-3
CDR3 length: 20
CDR3 protein: CASSQVLVGAGFSSTDTQYF

V gene: TRBV4-1
J gene: TRBJ1-4
CDR3 length: 15
CDR3 protein: CASSKGQGSGEKLFF

V gene: TRBV5-1
J gene: TRBJ2-1
CDR3 length: 18
CDR3 protein: CASSPGTSGSSSYNEQFF

V gene: TRBV6-1
J gene: TRBJ1-2
CDR3 length: 11
CDR3 protein: CASGGRKGYTF

V gene: TRBV11-3
J gene: TRBJ1-1
CDR3 length: 14
CDR3 protein: CASSPRTGPTEAFF

V gene: TRBV11-2
J gene: TRBJ1-5
CDR3 length: 14
CDR3 protein: CASSLGTGNQPQHF

V gene: TRBV19
J gene: TRBJ1-2
CDR3 length: 16
CDR3 protein: CASSITPGQPNYGYTF